This T cell receptor (beta chain) was identified during a study of cytomegalovirus exposure and HLA in healthy donors. The PCR made use of 60 Vbeta and 13 Jbeta primers. Measured with immunoSEQ multiplex PCR; TCRdb has only the in-frame clones, and not every one. Of about 180,000 clones listed, 80% were seen once; the top ten hold about 7%. There are a few counts of this clone. Germline values: CDR1 SGHDN, CDR2 FVKESK. Trimming pared 0 bases from V and 5 bases from J, leaving 8 bases between. This CDR3 has 13 amino acids. The TCR originated in a man younger than 45 in good health and CMV-seropositive. The genes are TRBV14 and TRBJ2-7; D possibly corresponds to TRBD1 (6 bases). The specimen was PBMCs. In DNA form, the CDR3 reads TGTGCCAGCAGCCAAGATTGGGACAACGAGCAGTACTTC. It specifies CASSQDWDNEQYF.